The next 28 T cell receptor beta chains were all read from a single sample in a study of T cell responses to AZD1222 COVID-19 vaccine. Generated by immunoSEQ multiplex PCR, the TCRdb table keeps only in-frame clones and is missing some. The sample has 110,000 to 150,000 clones; approximately 90% are singletons. Sequencing was performed on peripheral blood, taken 28 days after the second AZD1222 dose. The receptors were gathered from an adult who received the AZD1222 COVID-19 vaccine.

This chain connects TRBV7-9 to TRBJ2-5; 9 bases align to TRBD2. Trimming removed 0 bases from V and 5 bases from J; junction bases left unmatched: 10. Germline V gene data show CDR1 as SEHNR and CDR2 as FQNEAQ (reference sequence). This CDR3 spans 17 amino acids. CDR3 nucleotides: TGTGCCAGCAGCTTAGCGGTGCGGGGGGGCTCTTTGGAGACCCAGTACTTC. Translation gives CASSLAVRGGSLETQYF.

The V gene is TRBV9, the J gene TRBJ2-7, with D unresolved. Trimming pared 0 bases from V and 4 bases from J, leaving 2 bases between. Per the germline V gene, CDR1 is SGDLS and CDR2 is YYNGEE. This CDR3 has 11 residues. The CDR3 protein is CASSVGYEQYF. CDR3 coding DNA: TGTGCCAGCAGCGTAGGATACGAGCAGTACTTC.

This chain uses TRBV5-1 with TRBJ1-4; no reliable D call. The ends were cut back, 0 bases at V and 4 bases at J, with 7 bases in the middle. This CDR3 is 14 amino acids long. The germline V gene has CDR1 SGHRS and CDR2 YFSETQ. Here the CDR3 DNA reads TGCGCCAGCAGCTTGGAAGGGATTAATGAAAAACTGTTTTTT. It codes for CASSLEGINEKLFF.

V is TRBV27 and J is TRBJ2-1; 9 bases are a match to TRBD2. The germline CDR1 and CDR2 sequences are MNHEY and SMNVEV (reference sequence). The CDR3 extends over 16 amino acids. J was trimmed by 3 bases and V by 5 bases; bases with no gene match: 8. The CDR3 bases are TGTGCCAGCAGTCAAAGGACTAGCGATCTCTACAATGAGCAGTTCTTC. It codes for CASSQRTSDLYNEQFF.

This clone was counted a few times. V usage is TRBV10-2 and J usage is TRBJ1-1; the match to TRBD1 covers 7 bases. The V segment lost 10 bases and the J segment 4 bases; nucleotides outside the gene matches: 9. Germline CDR1 and CDR2: WSHSY and SAAADI. The CDR3 totals 13 residues. The CDR3: CATRTGWSTEAFF. The CDR3 coding sequence is TGCGCCACCCGGACAGGTTGGAGCACTGAAGCTTTCTTT.

The CDR3 here is CASSFAGGSYNEQFF. CDR3 nucleotide sequence: TGTGCCAGCAGCTTTGCGGGAGGGTCCTACAATGAGCAGTTCTTC. The chain recombines TRBV11-3 with TRBJ2-1; 9 bases line up with TRBD2. The CDR3 totals 15 residues. The J segment lost 1 base and the V segment lost 3 bases, leaving 1 base of the junction unmatched. Germline V lookup: CDR1 SGHNT, CDR2 YENEEA.

V gene TRBV27 combines with J gene TRBJ1-5; tentative D call: TRBD1 (6 bases). Germline V gene sequence: CDR1 MNHEY, CDR2 SMNVEV (reference sequence). The CDR3 extends over 15 amino acids. Trimming shortened V by 6 bases and J by 1 base, and 13 bases separated the two germline ends. The CDR3 protein is CASSSDSPSNQPQHF. The CDR3 DNA reads TGTGCCAGCAGCTCGGACAGCCCGAGCAATCAGCCCCAGCATTTT.

CDR3 DNA: TGTGCCAGCAGTGAAGGGGGCTTCTATAATTCACCCCTCCACTTT. Its translation is CASSEGGFYNSPLHF. The chain links TRBV9 to TRBJ1-6; 7 nucleotides align to TRBD1. The CDR3 length is 15 residues. Per germline, CDR1 SGDLS and CDR2 YYNGEE. V trimming: 5 bases; J trimming: 3 bases; junction bases outside the gene matches: 5.

The gene calls are TRBV7-9 and TRBJ2-1, with D perhaps matching TRBD2 (6 bases). V was clipped by 1 base and J by 7 bases, with 14 bases between them. Germline CDR1 is SEHNR and CDR2 is FQNEAQ (reference sequence). The CDR3 consists of 15 residues. The CDR3 nucleotides read TGTGCCAGCAGCTTAGACGGGCAGGGAGGAAATGAGCAGTTCTTC. Amino acids: CASSLDGQGGNEQFF.

The V call is TRBV9, the J call TRBJ1-4; D may be TRBD1 (6 bases). Germline loops: CDR1 SGDLS, CDR2 YYNGEE. Between the trimmed V and J ends, which lost 4 bases and 5 bases, there was a span of 15 bases. The CDR3 totals 15 residues. CDR3 DNA: TGTGCCAGCAGCCCGAGGGGGACGGCCAATGAAAAACTGTTTTTT. The encoded protein is CASSPRGTANEKLFF. Variable domain in full (rest from reference TRBV9 and TRBJ1-4): DSGVTQTPKHLITATGQRVTLRCSPRSGDLSVYWYQQSLDQGLQFLIQYYNGEERAKGNILERFSAQQFPDLHSELNLSSLELGDSALYFCASSPRGTANEKLFFGSGTQLSVL.

This clone showed up just once. The chain couples TRBV7-9 to TRBJ2-3; TRBD2 agrees at 9 bases. The germline CDR1 and CDR2 sequences are SEHNR and FQNEAQ (reference sequence). The CDR3 is 18 residues long. Trimming cost V 1 base and J 0 bases; bases outside gene matches: 8. The CDR3 DNA reads TGTGCCAGCAGCTTAGGAGGTAGCGGGGGACCTAGCACAGATACGCAGTATTTT. Translation gives CASSLGGSGGPSTDTQYF.

This clone appeared a single time. The chain has TRBV15 and TRBJ2-3; 7 positions match TRBD2. The V gene's germline CDR1 is LNHNV and CDR2 YYDKDF (reference sequence). The trim removed 1 base at V and 4 bases at J, leaving 5 bases unmatched. The CDR3 spans 15 residues. The CDR3: CATSRGGLGADTQYF. The CDR3 region has the DNA TGTGCCACCAGCAGAGGCGGACTAGGGGCAGATACGCAGTATTTT.

V is TRBV30 and J is TRBJ2-1; maybe TRBD2 (5 bases). Trimming left V 6 bases short and J 4 bases short, with 16 bases between. Germline V CDR1 and CDR2: GTSNPN, SVGIG (reference sequence). The CDR3 is 14 amino acids. The CDR3: CACWVSGYYNEQFF. The CDR3 coding sequence is TGTGCCTGCTGGGTGAGCGGCTATTACAATGAGCAGTTCTTC.

V and J are TRBV9 and TRBJ1-1; D is ambiguous. The V and J ends lost 0 bases and 0 bases respectively, with 9 bases between them. The CDR3 runs 15 residues. The V gene's germline CDR1 is SGDLS and CDR2 YYNGEE. CDR3 loop: CASSVEGNLNTEAFF. The CDR3 nucleotides are TGTGCCAGCAGCGTAGAGGGCAACTTGAACACTGAAGCTTTCTTT.

The V call is TRBV6-5, the J call TRBJ2-7, with 9 nucleotides matching TRBD2. V shed 4 bases, J shed 3 bases, and the junction held 7 bases outside the gene matches. Per germline, CDR1 MNHEY and CDR2 SVGAGI. The CDR3 totals 15 residues. This chain's CDR3 is CASSSVGLAIYEQYF. CDR3 sequence (DNA): TGTGCCAGCAGTTCGGTGGGACTAGCTATCTACGAGCAGTACTTC.

The V call is TRBV3-1 (or the pseudogene TRBV3-2), the J call TRBJ2-3; 13 bases agree with TRBD2. V lost 4 bases, J lost 3 bases, and 4 bases stayed unmatched. Germline V gives CDR1 LGHDT, CDR2 YNNKEL (reference sequence). This CDR3 has 16 residues. The CDR3 spells CASSLRTSGRTDTQYF. CDR3 nucleotide sequence: TGTGCCAGCAGCCTCCGGACTAGCGGGAGAACAGATACGCAGTATTTT.

This chain joins TRBV16 and TRBJ1-3, with D hard to call. Trimming stripped 0 bases from V and 3 bases from J, with 6 bases between. This CDR3 is 14 amino acids long. Germline V CDR1 and CDR2: KGHSY, FQNENV. The CDR3 loop is CASSQSVSGNTIYF. CDR3 in DNA: TGTGCCAGCAGCCAATCGGTCAGTGGAAACACCATATATTTT.

This chain links TRBV18 with TRBJ1-1; 7 nucleotides align to TRBD1. CDR3 length equals 17 residues. Looked up from germline, CDR1 is KGHSH and CDR2 is LQKENI. V was clipped by 2 bases and J by 0 bases; unmatched bases: 9. CDR3 sequence (DNA): TGTGCCAGCTCACCAATGACAGGGATCAACATGAACACTGAAGCTTTCTTT. Translating it yields CASSPMTGINMNTEAFF.

This chain connects TRBV6-5 to TRBJ1-3; TRBD1 is a possible D gene (5 bases). V gave up 6 bases and J gave up 2 bases, with 14 bases separating them. The CDR3 totals 15 residues. Germline V lookup: CDR1 MNHEY, CDR2 SVGAGI. Written as DNA, the CDR3 is TGTGCCAGCAGACCCAGAACAGGTGCTGGAAACACCATATATTTT. This sequence encodes CASRPRTGAGNTIYF.

The chain links TRBV6-4 to TRBJ2-6; no firm D call. The CDR3 has 16 amino acids. Trimming took off 0 bases at V and 0 bases at J, with 6 bases between the two ends. Germline V gene data show CDR1 as MRHNA and CDR2 as SNTAGT. The chain's CDR3 is CASSDSPSSGANVLTF. The DNA for the CDR3 is TGTGCCAGCAGTGACTCGCCCAGCTCTGGGGCCAACGTCCTGACTTTC.

This chain joins TRBV4-2 and TRBJ2-7; 16 positions match TRBD2. The CDR3 sequence is 15 residues long. J gave up 4 bases and V 4 bases, and 1 base lay outside the gene matches. Per germline, CDR1 LGHNA and CDR2 YNFKEQ. CDR3 residues: CASSLGLAGGYEQYF. CDR3 DNA: TGTGCCAGCAGCCTGGGACTAGCGGGAGGGTACGAGCAGTACTTC.

This chain uses TRBV7-9 with TRBJ2-1; possibly TRBD1 or TRBD2 for D (5 bases each). The CDR3 runs 15 residues. The V gene lost 1 base and the J gene lost 2 bases, with 9 bases spanning the gap. Germline loops: CDR1 SEHNR, CDR2 FQNEAQ (reference sequence). The CDR3 DNA sequence: TGTGCCAGCAGCTTAGGAGGGGTCACCTACAATGAGCAGTTCTTC. Its translation is CASSLGGVTYNEQFF.

This chain connects TRBV29-1 to TRBJ1-1, with D possibly TRBD1 on 6 matching bases. The germline V gene encodes CDR1 SQVTM and CDR2 ANQGSEA. The CDR3 extends over 11 amino acids. V was cut by 1 base and J by 10 bases, with 10 bases left in between. The CDR3 here is CSVEGGRGAFF. Here the CDR3 DNA reads TGCAGCGTTGAAGGAGGCAGGGGAGCTTTCTTT.

The chain carries TRBV9 and TRBJ1-2, with 10 bases fitting TRBD1. The ends lost 7 bases at V and 0 bases at J; junction bases unmatched: 6. Germline V gene lookup returns CDR1 SGDLS and CDR2 YYNGEE. The CDR3 extends over 15 amino acids. The CDR3: CASRGTGEPNYGYTF. In nucleotides, the CDR3 is TGTGCCAGCCGCGGGACAGGGGAACCTAACTATGGCTACACCTTC.

The chain recombines TRBV6-1 with TRBJ1-5; 8 nucleotides align to TRBD1. Germline V gene data show CDR1 as MNHNS and CDR2 as SASEGT. There are 16 residues in the CDR3. The V gene end was trimmed by 0 bases and the J gene end by 10 bases; junction bases not matched to a gene: 11. The CDR3 sequence: CASSEALGQGVGPQHF. The CDR3 DNA reads TGTGCCAGCAGTGAAGCGCTCGGACAGGGCGTCGGCCCCCAGCATTTT.

The rearrangement uses TRBV11-2 and TRBJ2-3; D uncertain. This CDR3 has 13 residues. The V end was cut by 4 bases, the J end by 1 base, with 6 bases between. Germline CDR1 and CDR2: SGHAT and FQNNGV. The CDR3 sequence is CASSSVRTDTQYF. The CDR3 DNA is TGTGCCAGCAGCTCCGTTCGCACAGATACGCAGTATTTT.

The chain joins TRBV9 to TRBJ1-2; TRBD1 matches at 9 bases. Germline CDR1 SGDLS, CDR2 YYNGEE. The length of the CDR3 is 16 residues. The J segment lost 4 bases and the V segment lost 0 bases, leaving 7 bases of the junction unmatched. In nucleotides, the CDR3 is TGTGCCAGCAGCGTAGGACAGGGGGGAGCTCTCTATGGCTACACCTTC. Protein: CASSVGQGGALYGYTF.

The genes are TRBV3-1 (or the pseudogene TRBV3-2) and TRBJ2-3, with TRBD1 matching over 7 bases. CDR1 and CDR2 from the germline V gene are LGHDT and YNNKEL (reference sequence). This CDR3 has 16 residues. Losses at the gene ends were 5 bases for V and 2 bases for J; bases not matched to a gene: 10. This chain's CDR3 is CASSFQGGSFTDTQYF. The CDR3 DNA sequence: TGTGCCAGCAGCTTTCAAGGGGGCTCATTCACAGATACGCAGTATTTT.